This T cell receptor beta chain appears in the sequencing data of a study of T cells in localized non-small cell lung cancer (dated by TCRdb to between 2020 and 2021). The study in broad terms: The study analyzed T cell repertoires of about 230 early-stage NSCLC patients, comparing tumors and uninvolved tumor-adjacent lungs. The cohort was made up of under 250 treatment-naive NSCLC patients whose localized lung tumors had been resected. Of the NSCLC patients, 129 were male and about a hundred were female, and the mean age was about 69 years.

The germline V gene supplies CDR1 MGHRA and CDR2 YSYEKL. The CDR3 measures 16 amino acids from cysteine to phenylalanine. Only CDR3 DNA is held: 48 bases, read in frame from base 1. The germline ends are 17 bases apart after V is trimmed by 4 bases and J by 4 bases. Findings and caveats that apply to the study as a whole: Of the top 100 tumor clones, a median of around 57 were detected in paired uninvolved adjacent lung; about 28 were also among that lung's top 100. Because multi-region tumor sequencing was not done, intratumor heterogeneity could not be ruled out. Because of the exploratory design, TCR variables were selected using unadjusted p-values without false-discovery rate correction. Uninvolved tumor-adjacent lung showed the highest T cell clonality, higher than tumor, which suggests more focused antigenic responses in the uninvolved tumor-adjacent lung. Higher blood T cell density associated with longer overall survival, while higher adjacent-lung clonality associated with shorter survival.

As concerns this clone: Its antigen remains unidentified. Base qualities are not at hand, and no much larger clone is one base apart.

At diagnosis, peripheral blood, uninvolved tumor-adjacent lung and tumor were collected and stored as a combination of fresh-frozen and FFPE material. For TCR repertoire profiling, blood samples were analyzed in the form of peripheral blood mononuclear cells. The immunoSEQ Assay was used to sequence TCR beta CDR3 regions from DNA. The published analysis was carried out like this. T cell density was computed as TCR beta template counts normalized to usable DNA estimated by amplifying housekeeping genes. The preseqR package was used to estimate richness by extrapolating to 400,000 templates for PBMC samples and to 120,000 templates for tissue samples. Clonality was defined by subtracting Pielou's evenness from one. Differential abundance testing on productive amino-acid clonotypes, with a minimum total count of 5 and an alpha of 0.1, was used to identify tissue-enriched TCRs. The Jaccard Index and the Morisita Overlap Index were used to measure how much the repertoires overlapped between compartments. GLIPH clustered TCR beta CDR3s with public tetramer-defined viral CDR3s; viral motifs required at least three viral sequences plus V-gene enrichment. What TCRdb holds here is the immuneACCESS table cut down to in-frame rearrangements. Part of the clones is not present; checked against another copy, under half of the missing clones reflect an unresolved V gene, and the others are unexplained. V and J calls and clone size are given by that table; D and trimming were obtained from the DNA. This sample comprises 15,000 to 20,000 clones, roughly 82% of them detected only once. The ten largest account for about 31% of the sample.

The clonotype comes from a male donor at least 60 years old with stage I lung adenocarcinoma. The sample here was peripheral blood, taken before any cancer treatment. The V gene is TRBV4-1 and the J gene is TRBJ1-3; the D gene is perhaps TRBD1, on 5 matching bases. The CDR3 corresponds to CASSLSQGISGNTIYF. The sequenced DNA is TGCGCCAGCAGCCTTTCTCAGGGAATCTCCGGAAACACCATATATTTT.